The entry below gives a single T cell receptor beta chain sequence along with its context. These data belong to a study of CD8 T cells in Susac syndrome. RNA was extracted with the RNeasy kit, and a quantity of 0.5 to 1 ug was reverse transcribed using random hexamers. Amplification of TCR beta CDR3 spanned 54 Vbeta and 13 Jbeta via immunoSEQ multiplex PCR. TCRdb reprocessed the immunoSEQ multiplex PCR reads via MiXCR and lists one record per CDR3 protein. The repertoire has about 22,000 distinct CDR3 sequences, approximately 93% of them found once; the top ten carry around 0.25%. V lost 5 bases and J lost 9, with 11 bases in between. The CDR3 has 12 amino acids. The germline gives CDR1 SEHNR, CDR2 FQNEAQ (reference sequence).

The V gene is TRBV7-9, the J gene TRBJ2-1, with unresolved D. Sequencing input: CD8+ T cells from PBMCs. This receptor was obtained from a human donor in good health. CDR3 sequence reads: CASSQLFVEQFF. The CDR3 DNA sequence: TGTGCCAGCAGCCAACTATTTGTTGAGCAGTTCTTC.